Shown below are 10 T cell receptor beta chains from a single sample sequenced in a study of T cell repertoires in cytomegalovirus infection. MiXCR, run by TCRdb on the reads, gives a single entry per CDR3 protein. The sample consists of 150,000 to 200,000 distinct CDR3 sequences, roughly 18% of them appearing once. The material sequenced was CD8+ T cells from PBMCs. These receptors came from a human donor in good health (CMV status not recorded). Some clones in this sample may be carry-over from other donors' samples.

In this sample, this clonotype turned up many times. The chain is built from TRBV7-2 and TRBJ2-5; TRBD2 matches at 10 bases. Germline CDR1 SGHTA, CDR2 FQGNSA. With 5 bases clipped from V and 2 bases from J, the junction kept 17 bases outside the gene matches. This CDR3 contains 19 residues. CDR3 protein: CASSLYASGSRPFQETQYF. The DNA of the CDR3 is TGTGCCAGCAGCCTATACGCTAGCGGGAGCCGTCCTTTTCAAGAGACCCAGTACTTC.

A few counts support this clonotype. The CDR3: CASNLRVGEQYF. In DNA form, the CDR3 reads TGTGCCAGCAATCTTAGGGTGGGCGAGCAGTACTTC. The V gene is TRBV7-2, the J gene TRBJ2-7; D gene uncertain. Germline V CDR1 and CDR2: SGHTA, FQGNSA. This CDR3 has 12 amino acids. V lost 7 bases and J lost 6, with 13 bases in between. The full variable domain, its missing parts supplied by reference TRBV7-2 and TRBJ2-7, is GAGVSQSPSNKVTEKGKDVELRCDPISGHTALYWYRQSLGQGLEFLIYFQGNSAPDKSGLPSDRFSAERTGGSVSTLTIQRTQQEDSAVYLCASNLRVGEQYFGPGTRLTVT.

This clonotype was detected a few times. The chain carries TRBV4-3 and TRBJ2-7; D may match TRBD1 or TRBD2 (6 bases each). CDR1 and CDR2 (germline): LGHNA, YSLEER. The V end was cut by 1 base, the J end by 1 base, with 11 bases between. This CDR3 contains 15 residues. The CDR3, as DNA: TGCGCCAGCAGCCAAGGAGGGGGGCGGTCCTACGAGCAGTACTTC. It encodes CASSQGGGRSYEQYF.

V gene TRBV7-9 combines with J gene TRBJ2-3; 9 positions agree with TRBD1. This CDR3 has 17 residues. J was trimmed by 9 bases and V by 4 bases; bases with no gene match: 17. In germline, CDR1 is SEHNR, CDR2 FQNEAQ (reference sequence). The CDR3 DNA reads as TGTGCCAGCAGCTCAGGGACAGGGCCCGTTTCGAGAGGGACGCAGTATTTT. Translating it yields CASSSGTGPVSRGTQYF.

This clonotype was observed many times. This rearrangement joins TRBV7-6 to TRBJ2-7; TRBD2 is a possible D gene (5 bases). Looked up from germline, CDR1 is SGHVS and CDR2 is FNYEAQ. CDR3 size: 15 residues. The ends were cut back, 5 bases at V and 5 bases at J, with 19 bases in the middle. CDR3 region: CASSPRPRGLHEQYF. The CDR3 DNA is TGTGCCAGCAGCCCCAGGCCTCGGGGTCTCCACGAGCAGTACTTC.

This clonotype has only a few counts. The rearrangement joins TRBV10-2 to TRBJ2-1; 8 bases align to TRBD1. The ends lost 6 bases at V and 5 bases at J; junction bases unmatched: 3. The CDR3 length is 13 residues. The germline V gene encodes CDR1 WSHSY and CDR2 SAAADI. This CDR3 is CASSPGGHNEQFF. Written as DNA, the CDR3 is TGCGCCAGCAGCCCAGGGGGCCACAATGAGCAGTTCTTC.

This rearrangement joins TRBV7-2 to TRBJ2-3; 10 bases align to TRBD2. The germline gives CDR1 SGHTA, CDR2 FQGNSA. This CDR3 spans 12 amino acids. This CDR3 is CASGGLADTQYF. CDR3 in DNA: TGTGCTAGCGGGGGGCTGGCAGATACGCAGTATTTT.

There are a few counts of this clonotype. This rearrangement joins TRBV4-3 to TRBJ1-2, with 7 bases matching TRBD1. The CDR3 runs to 15 residues. The junction had 7 bases not matched to a gene; V was cut back by 4 bases and J by 2 bases. In germline, CDR1 is LGHNA, CDR2 YSLEER. The CDR3 nucleotides read TGCGCCAGCAGCCGAGGACAGGTTTCAAACTATGGCTACACCTTC. It translates to CASSRGQVSNYGYTF.

This clonotype came up a few times. The rearrangement links TRBV11-2 to TRBJ2-3; TRBD2 agrees at 13 bases. This CDR3 has 14 residues. Germline-derived CDR1 and CDR2 are SGHAT and FQNNGV. J lost 1 base, V lost 8 bases, and 0 bases had no gene match. CDR3 protein: CASGLAGGTDTQYF. DNA for the CDR3: TGTGCCAGCGGACTAGCGGGAGGCACAGATACGCAGTATTTT. The full variable domain, rest sourced from reference TRBV11-2 and TRBJ2-3, is EAGVAQSPRYKIIEKRQSVAFWCNPISGHATLYWYQQILGQGPKLLIQFQNNGVVDDSQLPKDRFSAERLKGVDSTLKIQPAKLEDSAVYLCASGLAGGTDTQYFGPGTRLTVL.

This chain connects TRBV20-1 to TRBJ2-1; D might be TRBD2 (6 bases). V was clipped by 5 bases and J by 7 bases, with 12 bases between them. Germline CDR1 DFQATT, CDR2 SNEGSKA (reference sequence). The CDR3 has 12 residues. The CDR3 reads CSAFIRENEQFF. CDR3 in DNA: TGCAGTGCTTTTATTCGGGAGAATGAGCAGTTCTTC.